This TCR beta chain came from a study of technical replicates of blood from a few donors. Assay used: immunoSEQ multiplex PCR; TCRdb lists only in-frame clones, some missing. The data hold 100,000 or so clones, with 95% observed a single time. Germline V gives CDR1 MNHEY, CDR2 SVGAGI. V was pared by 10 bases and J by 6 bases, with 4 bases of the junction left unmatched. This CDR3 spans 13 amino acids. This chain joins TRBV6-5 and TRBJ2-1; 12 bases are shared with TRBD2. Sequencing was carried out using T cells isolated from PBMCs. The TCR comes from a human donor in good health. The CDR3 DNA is TGTGCCACCGGACTAGCGGGACTCAATGAGCAGTTCTTC. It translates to CATGLAGLNEQFF.